This TCR beta chain stems from a study of blood T cell repertoires in COVID-19. The CDR3 spans 15 residues. Germline V gene data show CDR1 as LGHNA and CDR2 as YNFKEQ. With V trimmed by 4 bases and J by 2 bases, 5 bases remained unmatched. TCRdb's copy holds only in-frame clones and misses some; the assay was immunoSEQ multiplex PCR. Of 200,000 to 300,000 clones in the sample, about 87% were seen once. Specimen: peripheral blood. The chain uses TRBV4-2 and TRBJ2-3; 8 bases agree with TRBD2. This sequence originates from a human donor in a cohort sampled during active COVID-19. The CDR3 protein is CASSPASGFTDTQYF. DNA for the CDR3: TGTGCCAGCAGCCCGGCTAGCGGGTTCACAGATACGCAGTATTTT.